This TCR beta chain comes out of a study of shared clonotypes between healthy human individuals. Turning to the study itself: Ranging from 18 to 49 in age, donors were a couple of women and a few men.

Concerning this clone itself: No antigen is known for it.

This CDR3 is built from 15 residues. In germline, CDR1 is SEHNR, CDR2 FQNEAQ (reference sequence). V shed 4 bases and J 1 base; nucleotides not matched to a gene: 6. Generated by immunoSEQ multiplex PCR, the TCRdb table keeps only in-frame clones and is missing some. Of some 790,000 clones in the sample, approximately 77% are singletons; the top ten hold about 1.8%. Notes on the study in general: Non-shared clonotypes were found to have lower generation probabilities than the clonotypes that were shared by all four of the sorted-subset donors. Estimated clonotype richness was generally higher in naive than memory subsets. It was only blood that was sampled, and tissue repertoires likely differ.

This chain connects TRBV7-9 to TRBJ1-1, with TRBD1 matching over 7 bases. The clonotype comes from a woman in her 30s in good health. The sequenced material came from memory CD4+ T cells sorted from blood. Subset here: CD45RA-negative fraction. For the CDR3, the DNA is TGTGCCAGCAGCTCAATACAGGGGAGGAACACTGAAGCTTTCTTT. It specifies CASSSIQGRNTEAFF.